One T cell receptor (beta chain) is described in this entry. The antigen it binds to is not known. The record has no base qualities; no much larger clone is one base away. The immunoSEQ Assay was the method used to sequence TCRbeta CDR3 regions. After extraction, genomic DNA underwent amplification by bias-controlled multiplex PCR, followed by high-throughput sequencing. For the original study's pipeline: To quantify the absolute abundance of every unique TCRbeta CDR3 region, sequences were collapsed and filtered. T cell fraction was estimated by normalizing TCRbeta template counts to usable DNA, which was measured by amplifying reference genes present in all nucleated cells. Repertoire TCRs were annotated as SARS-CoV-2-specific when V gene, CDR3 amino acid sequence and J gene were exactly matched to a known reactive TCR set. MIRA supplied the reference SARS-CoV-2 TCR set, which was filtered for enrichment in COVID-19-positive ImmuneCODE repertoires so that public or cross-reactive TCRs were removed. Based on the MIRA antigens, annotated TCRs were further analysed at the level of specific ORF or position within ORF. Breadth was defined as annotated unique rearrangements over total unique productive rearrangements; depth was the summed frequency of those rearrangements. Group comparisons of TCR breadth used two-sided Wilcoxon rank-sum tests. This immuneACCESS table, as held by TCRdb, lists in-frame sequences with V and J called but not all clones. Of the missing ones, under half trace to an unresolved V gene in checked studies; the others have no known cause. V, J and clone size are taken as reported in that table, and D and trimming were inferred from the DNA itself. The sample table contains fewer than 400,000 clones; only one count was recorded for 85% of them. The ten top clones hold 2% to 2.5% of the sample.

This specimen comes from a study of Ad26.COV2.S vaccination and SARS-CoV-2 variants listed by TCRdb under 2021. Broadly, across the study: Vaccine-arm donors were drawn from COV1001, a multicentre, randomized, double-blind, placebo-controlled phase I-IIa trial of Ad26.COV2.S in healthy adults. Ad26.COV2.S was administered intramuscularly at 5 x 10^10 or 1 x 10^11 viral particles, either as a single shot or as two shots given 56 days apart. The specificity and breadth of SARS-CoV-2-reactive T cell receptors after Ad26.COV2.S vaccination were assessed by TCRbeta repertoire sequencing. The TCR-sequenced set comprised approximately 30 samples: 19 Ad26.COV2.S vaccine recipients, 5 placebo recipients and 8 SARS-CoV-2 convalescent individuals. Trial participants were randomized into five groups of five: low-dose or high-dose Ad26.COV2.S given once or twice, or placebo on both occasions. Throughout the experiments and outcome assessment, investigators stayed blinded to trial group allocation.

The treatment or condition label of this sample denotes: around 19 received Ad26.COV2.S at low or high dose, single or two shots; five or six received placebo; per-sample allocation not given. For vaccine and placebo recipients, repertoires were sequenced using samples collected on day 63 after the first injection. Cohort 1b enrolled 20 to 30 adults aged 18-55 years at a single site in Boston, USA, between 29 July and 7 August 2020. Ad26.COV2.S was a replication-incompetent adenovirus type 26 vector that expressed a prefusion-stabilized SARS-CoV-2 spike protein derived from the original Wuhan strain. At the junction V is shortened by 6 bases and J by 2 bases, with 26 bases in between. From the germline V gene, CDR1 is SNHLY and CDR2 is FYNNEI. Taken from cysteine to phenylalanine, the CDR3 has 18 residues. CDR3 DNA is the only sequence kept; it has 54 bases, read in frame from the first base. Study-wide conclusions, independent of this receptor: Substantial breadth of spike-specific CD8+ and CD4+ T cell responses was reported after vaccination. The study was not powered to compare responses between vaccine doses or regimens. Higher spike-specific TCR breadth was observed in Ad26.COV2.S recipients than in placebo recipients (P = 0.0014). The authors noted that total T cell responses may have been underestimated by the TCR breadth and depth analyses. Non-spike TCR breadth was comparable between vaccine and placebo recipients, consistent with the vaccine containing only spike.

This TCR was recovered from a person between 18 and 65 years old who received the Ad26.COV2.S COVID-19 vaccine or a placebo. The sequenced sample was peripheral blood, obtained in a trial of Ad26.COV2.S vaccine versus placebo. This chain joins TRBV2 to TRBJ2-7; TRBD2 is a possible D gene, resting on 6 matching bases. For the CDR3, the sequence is CASRRGTYRLIPTYEQYF. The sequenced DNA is TGTGCCAGCAGGCGAGGGACTTACAGACTGATACCAACCTACGAGCAGTACTTC.